The 22 T cell receptor beta chains below all came from one sample that was sequenced in a study of T-cell memory formation after mild COVID-19. TCRdb re-analysed the 5' RACE reads in MiXCR, keeping a single row per CDR3 protein. The sample lists about 350,000 distinct CDR3 sequences; 13% to 15% were seen once. The material sequenced was PBMCs or a T cell subset sorted from them (not recorded which). The receptors derive from a man aged 18 to 30 who had mild COVID-19 (a few samples of this study predate the infection). Cell type and time point are not known.

The chain uses TRBV7-2 and TRBJ2-3; 12 nucleotides align to TRBD1. Germline V lookup: CDR1 SGHTA, CDR2 FQGNSA. CDR3 length: 16 residues. Losses at the gene ends were 3 bases for V and 6 bases for J; bases not matched to a gene: 7. The CDR3 DNA is TGTGCCAGCAGCTTGCTGGGACAGGGGGCGGGTGATACGCAGTATTTT. Residues: CASSLLGQGAGDTQYF.

This clonotype was recorded many times. The chain employs TRBV24-1 and TRBJ2-1; 7 bases agree with TRBD1. Germline V gene data show CDR1 as KGHDR and CDR2 as SFDVKD. With V trimmed by 5 bases and J by 2 bases, 5 bases remained unmatched. This CDR3 region has 15 residues. CDR3 in DNA: TGTGCCACCAGTGTCGCCGGGACAGCCTACAATGAGCAGTTCTTC. Protein: CATSVAGTAYNEQFF.

The sample holds a few counts of this clonotype. This chain links TRBV3-1 with TRBJ1-5, with TRBD1 matching 8 bases. J gave up 7 bases and V 1 base, and 3 bases lay outside the gene matches. In germline, CDR1 is LGHDT, CDR2 YNNKEL (reference sequence). This CDR3 contains 14 residues. CDR3 sequence reads: CASSQGTGKQPQHF. DNA of the CDR3: TGTGCCAGCAGCCAAGGGACAGGGAAACAGCCCCAGCATTTT.

This clonotype was observed a handful of times. The chain carries TRBV27 and TRBJ1-2; possibly TRBD1 for D (6 bases). In germline, CDR1 is MNHEY, CDR2 SMNVEV (reference sequence). With 5 bases removed from V and 4 bases from J, the gap between germline ends came to 14 bases. The CDR3 is 14 amino acids. As DNA, the CDR3 is TGTGCCAGCAGTCCTAGGCAGGGGCCCTATGGCTACACCTTC. Translated, it gives CASSPRQGPYGYTF.

The chain couples TRBV20-1 to TRBJ2-5, with D possibly matching TRBD2 (5 bases). The ends were cut back, 1 base at V and 1 base at J, with 7 bases in the middle. Per the germline V gene, CDR1 is DFQATT and CDR2 is SNEGSKA (reference sequence). The CDR3 spans 13 residues. The chain's CDR3 is CSARAGLQETQYF. In DNA, the CDR3 is TGCAGTGCTAGAGCCGGACTCCAAGAGACCCAGTACTTC.

The J gene is TRBJ2-1, the V gene TRBV7-2, with 8 bases identical to TRBD2. The CDR3 runs to 17 residues. V shed 1 base and J 3 bases; nucleotides not matched to a gene: 8. From germline, CDR1 is SGHTA and CDR2 FQGNSA. The CDR3 sequence is CASSLGSAGGSYNEQFF. In DNA form, the CDR3 reads TGTGCCAGCAGCTTAGGGTCGGCGGGGGGTAGCTACAATGAGCAGTTCTTC.

This clonotype was picked up many times. This sequence joins TRBV5-1 and TRBJ1-4, with unresolved D. Germline values: CDR1 SGHRS, CDR2 YFSETQ. This CDR3 region has 16 residues. Trimming stripped 4 bases from V and 4 bases from J, with 17 bases between. CDR3 residues: CASSPPGGLLNEKLFF. CDR3 bases: TGCGCCAGCAGCCCGCCCGGCGGACTACTTAATGAAAAACTGTTTTTT.

The chain links TRBV18 to TRBJ2-5; TRBD1 is a possible D gene (5 bases). V was trimmed by 5 bases and J by 4 bases, leaving 11 bases between them. This CDR3 contains 13 residues. Germline CDR1 is KGHSH and CDR2 is LQKENI. This CDR3 is CASSSQEGETQYF. The CDR3 nucleotides read TGTGCCAGCTCATCACAGGAAGGAGAGACCCAGTACTTC.

This clonotype was seen a few times. The chain has TRBV20-1 and TRBJ2-5; D is perhaps TRBD1 (6 bases). Germline CDR1 reads DFQATT; CDR2 reads SNEGSKA (reference sequence). The V gene lost 3 bases and the J gene lost 5 bases, with 16 bases spanning the gap. The CDR3 spans 14 residues. The CDR3 loop reads CSARSQGLRETQYF. CDR3 in DNA: TGCAGTGCTAGGAGTCAGGGGTTGAGGGAGACCCAGTACTTC.

In this sample, this clonotype turned up a few times. CDR3 loop: CASSPGLTSGANVLTF. Written as DNA, the CDR3 is TGTGCCAGCAGCCCGGGACTCACTTCTGGGGCCAACGTCCTGACTTTC. V usage is TRBV5-8 and J usage is TRBJ2-6, with D possibly matching TRBD2 (6 bases). There are 16 residues in the CDR3. Trimming pared 4 bases from V and 1 base from J, leaving 12 bases between. From germline, CDR1 is SGHTS and CDR2 YDEGEE.

The chain is built from TRBV7-3 and TRBJ2-7; the match to TRBD1 covers 7 bases. Germline CDR1 SGHTA, CDR2 FQGTGA. The ends lost 5 bases at V and 3 bases at J; junction bases unmatched: 10. The CDR3 totals 15 residues. CDR3 nucleotides: TGTGCCAGCAGCGCCCCCGGGACAGACTACTACGAGCAGTACGTC. Its protein is CASSAPGTDYYEQYV.

The V gene is TRBV6-6, the J gene TRBJ1-5; D may be TRBD1 (5 bases). V was cut by 5 bases and J by 8 bases, with 10 bases left in between. The CDR3 has 12 amino acids. Germline values: CDR1 MNHNY, CDR2 SVGAGI (reference sequence). CDR3 bases: TGTGCCAGCAGTCGGGGGATGGAGCCCCAGCATTTT. Protein: CASSRGMEPQHF.

V is TRBV28 and J is TRBJ2-7; 9 nucleotides agree with TRBD2. Trimming removed 5 bases from V and 2 bases from J; junction bases left unmatched: 19. Germline V lookup: CDR1 MDHEN, CDR2 SYDVKM. The CDR3 runs 19 residues. The DNA for the CDR3 is TGTGCCAGCAGTCCGCGCTCGTGGCGGGGGGGATATAGACCCTACGAGCAGTACGTC. Amino acids: CASSPRSWRGGYRPYEQYV.

This clonotype has just a few counts. The rearrangement joins TRBV7-9 to TRBJ2-5; 7 positions match TRBD1. This CDR3 region has 17 residues. Trimming removed 1 base from V and 5 bases from J; junction bases left unmatched: 13. Germline V lookup: CDR1 SEHNR, CDR2 FQNEAQ (reference sequence). Here the CDR3 DNA reads TGTGCCAGCAGCTTAGGAGGGGGCAACAGCGTCGGGGAGACCCAGTACTTC. This translates into CASSLGGGNSVGETQYF.

This CDR3 reads CASSARTGEEETQYF. The CDR3 DNA reads as TGTGCCAGCAGCGCCAGGACAGGGGAGGAAGAGACCCAGTACTTC. The chain is built from TRBV9 and TRBJ2-5; TRBD1 aligns across 9 bases. V lost 3 bases, J lost 3 bases, and 6 bases stayed unmatched. CDR1 and CDR2 (germline): SGDLS, YYNGEE. The CDR3 is 15 amino acids.

This clonotype was detected a few times. The chain links TRBV4-1 to TRBJ2-7, with D perhaps being TRBD1 or TRBD2 (5 bases each). Germline-derived CDR1 and CDR2 are MGHRA and YSYEKL. This CDR3 contains 14 residues. The germline V and J ends were trimmed by 3 bases and 0 bases, with 9 bases remaining between them. The CDR3 loop is CASSQLRGSYEQYF. The CDR3 DNA reads TGCGCCAGCAGCCAGCTGAGGGGCTCCTACGAGCAGTACTTC.

This clonotype was counted many times. The chain is built from TRBV20-1 and TRBJ2-1; weak D call: TRBD1 (5 bases). Trimming left V 3 bases short and J 0 bases short, with 9 bases between. This CDR3 has 14 residues. Germline CDR1 and CDR2: DFQATT and SNEGSKA (reference sequence). CDR3: CSASGADSYNEQFF. In DNA form, the CDR3 reads TGCAGTGCTAGTGGGGCGGACTCCTACAATGAGCAGTTCTTC.

Ten or more counts support this clonotype. The chain carries TRBV7-2 and TRBJ2-2; TRBD1 is a possible D gene (5 bases). This CDR3 comprises 14 residues. In germline, CDR1 is SGHTA, CDR2 FQGNSA. Trimming took off 5 bases at V and 7 bases at J, with 14 bases between the two ends. The CDR3 DNA sequence: TGTGCCAGCAGCCCGACAAGGGGAAACGGGGAGCTGTTTTTT. It encodes CASSPTRGNGELFF.

The chain uses TRBV4-3 and TRBJ2-1; TRBD2 is a possible D gene (6 bases). Germline lookup yields CDR1 LGHNA and CDR2 YSLEER. CDR3 length: 15 amino acids. Trimming took off 0 bases at V and 7 bases at J, with 13 bases between the two ends. CDR3 DNA: TGCGCCAGCAGCCAAGAGGGGGGTAGATCGAATGAGCAGTTCTTC. Encoded protein: CASSQEGGRSNEQFF.

In its sample, this clonotype was seen many times. The gene calls are TRBV6-5 and TRBJ2-1; D remains unclear. V was shortened by 0 bases and J by 7 bases, with 10 bases between the two germline ends. The CDR3 contains 14 residues. Germline lookup yields CDR1 MNHEY and CDR2 SVGAGI. CDR3 sequence reads: CASSYSMGRNEQFF. CDR3 bases: TGTGCCAGCAGTTACTCGATGGGCCGTAATGAGCAGTTCTTC.

This clonotype has only a few counts. The V and J genes are TRBV6-6 and TRBJ1-2; 8 nucleotides align to TRBD1. The germline CDR1 and CDR2 sequences are MNHNY and SVGAGI (reference sequence). The ends lost 5 bases at V and 7 bases at J; junction bases unmatched: 9. The CDR3 has 14 amino acids. This CDR3 reads CASSDGQGRVGYTF. The CDR3 DNA is TGTGCCAGCAGTGACGGACAGGGAAGGGTTGGCTACACCTTC.

This clonotype has ten or more counts. CDR3 loop: CASSRGGEETQYF. In DNA form, the CDR3 reads TGTGCCAGCAGCCGAGGGGGCGAGGAGACCCAGTACTTC. V and J are TRBV7-2 and TRBJ2-5; 7 bases agree with TRBD1. The CDR3 totals 13 residues. V lost 5 bases and J lost 5; bases outside the gene matches: 5. Germline CDR1 SGHTA, CDR2 FQGNSA.